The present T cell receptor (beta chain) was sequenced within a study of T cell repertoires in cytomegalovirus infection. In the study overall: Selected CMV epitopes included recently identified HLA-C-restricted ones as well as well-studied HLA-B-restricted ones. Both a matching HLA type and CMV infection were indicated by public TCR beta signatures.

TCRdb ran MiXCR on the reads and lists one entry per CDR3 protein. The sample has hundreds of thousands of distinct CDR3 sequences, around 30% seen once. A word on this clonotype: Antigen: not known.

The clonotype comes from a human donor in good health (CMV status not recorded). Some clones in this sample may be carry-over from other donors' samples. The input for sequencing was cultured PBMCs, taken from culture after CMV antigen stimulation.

CDR3 sequence (DNA): TGTGCCAGCAGTTTATGGGGGGGAGAAGGGGCAGATACGCAGTATTTT. This codes for CASSLWGGEGADTQYF. V gene TRBV28 combines with J gene TRBJ2-3, with D possibly being TRBD2 (6 bases). Trimming left V 0 bases short and J 4 bases short, with 14 bases between. The CDR3 runs to 16 residues. The V gene's germline CDR1 is MDHEN and CDR2 SYDVKM.